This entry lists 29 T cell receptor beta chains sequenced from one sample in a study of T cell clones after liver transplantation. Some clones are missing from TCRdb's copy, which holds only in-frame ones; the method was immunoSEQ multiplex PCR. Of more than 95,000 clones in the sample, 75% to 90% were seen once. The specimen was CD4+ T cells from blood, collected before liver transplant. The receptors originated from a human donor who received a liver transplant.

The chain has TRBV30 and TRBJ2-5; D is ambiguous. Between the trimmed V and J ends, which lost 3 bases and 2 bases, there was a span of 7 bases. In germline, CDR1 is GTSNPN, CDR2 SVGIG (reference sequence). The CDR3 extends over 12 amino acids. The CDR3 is CAWSPVQETQYF. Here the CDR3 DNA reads TGTGCCTGGAGCCCAGTACAAGAGACCCAGTACTTC.

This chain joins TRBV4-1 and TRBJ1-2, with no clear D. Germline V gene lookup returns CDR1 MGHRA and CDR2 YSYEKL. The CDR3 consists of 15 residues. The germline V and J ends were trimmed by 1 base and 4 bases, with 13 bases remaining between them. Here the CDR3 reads CASSQALANFYGYTF. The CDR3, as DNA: TGCGCCAGCAGCCAAGCACTGGCAAATTTCTATGGCTACACCTTC.

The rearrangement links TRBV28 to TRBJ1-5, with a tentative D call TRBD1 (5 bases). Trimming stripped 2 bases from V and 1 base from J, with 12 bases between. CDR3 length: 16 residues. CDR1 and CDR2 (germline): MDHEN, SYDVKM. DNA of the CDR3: TGTGCCAGCAGTTTACCCGGGACGTCCAGCAATCAGCCCCAGCATTTT. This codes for CASSLPGTSSNQPQHF.

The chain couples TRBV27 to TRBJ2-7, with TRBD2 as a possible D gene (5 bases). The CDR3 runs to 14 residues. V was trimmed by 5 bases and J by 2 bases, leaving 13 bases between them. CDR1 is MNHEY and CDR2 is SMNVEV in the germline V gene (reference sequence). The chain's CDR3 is CASSIGLEAYEQYF. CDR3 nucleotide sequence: TGTGCCAGCAGTATCGGCCTGGAGGCCTACGAGCAGTACTTC.

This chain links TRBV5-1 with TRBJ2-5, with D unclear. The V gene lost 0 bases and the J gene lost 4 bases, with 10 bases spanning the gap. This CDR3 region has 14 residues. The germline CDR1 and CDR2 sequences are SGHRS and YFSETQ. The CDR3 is CASSLGQIPETQYF. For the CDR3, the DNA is TGCGCCAGCAGCTTGGGCCAGATCCCAGAGACCCAGTACTTC.

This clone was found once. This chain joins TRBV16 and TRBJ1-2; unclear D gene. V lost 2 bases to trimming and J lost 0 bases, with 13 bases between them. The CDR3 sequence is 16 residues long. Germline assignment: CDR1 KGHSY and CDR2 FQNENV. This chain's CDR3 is CASSQVSGLTNYGYTF. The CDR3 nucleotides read TGTGCCAGCAGCCAAGTCTCCGGGCTTACTAACTATGGCTACACCTTC.

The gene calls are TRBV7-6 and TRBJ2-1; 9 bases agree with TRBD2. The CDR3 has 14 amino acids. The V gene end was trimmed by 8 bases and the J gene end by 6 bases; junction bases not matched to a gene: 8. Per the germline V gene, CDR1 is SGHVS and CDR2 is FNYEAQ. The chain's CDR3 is CASRSGGPSNEQFF. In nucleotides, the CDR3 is TGTGCCAGCCGCAGCGGGGGGCCTAGCAATGAGCAGTTCTTC.

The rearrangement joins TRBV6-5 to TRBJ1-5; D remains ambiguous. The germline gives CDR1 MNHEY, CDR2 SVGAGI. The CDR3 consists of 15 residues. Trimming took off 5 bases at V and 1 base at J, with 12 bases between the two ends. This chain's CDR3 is CASSPMVGSNQPQHF. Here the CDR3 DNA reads TGTGCCAGCAGTCCCATGGTTGGGAGCAATCAGCCCCAGCATTTT.

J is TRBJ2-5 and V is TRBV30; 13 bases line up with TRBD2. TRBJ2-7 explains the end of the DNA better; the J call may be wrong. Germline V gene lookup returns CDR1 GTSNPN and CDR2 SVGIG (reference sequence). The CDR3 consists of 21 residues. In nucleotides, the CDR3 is TGTGCCTCATCCCACCGATTGACTCCCGGGACTAGCGGGATAAAAGCCTACGAGCAGTACTTC. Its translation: CASSHRLTPGTSGIKAYEQYF.

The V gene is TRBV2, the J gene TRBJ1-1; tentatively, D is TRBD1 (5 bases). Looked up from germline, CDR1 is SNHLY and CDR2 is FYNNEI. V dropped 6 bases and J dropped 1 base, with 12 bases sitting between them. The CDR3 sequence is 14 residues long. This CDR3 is CASSADSSNTEAFF. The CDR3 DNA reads TGTGCCAGCAGCGCCGACAGTTCGAACACTGAAGCTTTCTTT. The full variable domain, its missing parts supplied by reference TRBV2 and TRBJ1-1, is EPEVTQTPSHQVTQMGQEVILRCVPISNHLYFYWYRQILGQKVEFLVSFYNNEISEKSEIFDDQFSVERPDGSNFTLKIRSTKLEDSAMYFCASSADSSNTEAFFGQGTRLTVV.

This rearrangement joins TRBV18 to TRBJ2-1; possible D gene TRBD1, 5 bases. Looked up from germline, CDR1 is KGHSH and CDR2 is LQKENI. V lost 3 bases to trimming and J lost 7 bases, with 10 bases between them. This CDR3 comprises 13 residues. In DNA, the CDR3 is TGTGCCAGCTCACCGTCCCCAGGGAATGAGCAGTTCTTC. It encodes CASSPSPGNEQFF.

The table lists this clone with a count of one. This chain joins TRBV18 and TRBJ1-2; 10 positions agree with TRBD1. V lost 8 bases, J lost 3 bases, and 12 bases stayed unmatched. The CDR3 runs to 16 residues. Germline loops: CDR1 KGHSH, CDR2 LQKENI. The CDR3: CASRSGTGELDYGYTF. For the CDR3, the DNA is TGTGCCAGCCGATCCGGGACAGGGGAATTAGACTATGGCTACACCTTC.

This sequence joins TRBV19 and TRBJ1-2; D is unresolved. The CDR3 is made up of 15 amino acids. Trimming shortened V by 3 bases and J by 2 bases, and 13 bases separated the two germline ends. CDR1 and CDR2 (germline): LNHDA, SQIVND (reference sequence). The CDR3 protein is CASSMARTSNYGYTF. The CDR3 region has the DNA TGTGCCAGTAGTATGGCCCGAACAAGCAACTATGGCTACACCTTC.

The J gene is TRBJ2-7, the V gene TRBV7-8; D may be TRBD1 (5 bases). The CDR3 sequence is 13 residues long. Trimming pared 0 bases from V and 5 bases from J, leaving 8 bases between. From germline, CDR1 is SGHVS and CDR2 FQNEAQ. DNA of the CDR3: TGTGCCAGCAGCTTAGCAGGGGCCGACGAGCAGTACTTC. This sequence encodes CASSLAGADEQYF.

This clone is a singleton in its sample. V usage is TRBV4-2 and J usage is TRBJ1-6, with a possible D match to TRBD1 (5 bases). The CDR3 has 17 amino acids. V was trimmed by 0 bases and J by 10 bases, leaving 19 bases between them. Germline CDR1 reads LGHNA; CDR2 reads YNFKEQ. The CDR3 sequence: CASSQDAQGGFGSPLHF. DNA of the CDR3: TGTGCCAGCAGCCAAGATGCCCAGGGAGGATTTGGGTCACCCCTCCACTTT.

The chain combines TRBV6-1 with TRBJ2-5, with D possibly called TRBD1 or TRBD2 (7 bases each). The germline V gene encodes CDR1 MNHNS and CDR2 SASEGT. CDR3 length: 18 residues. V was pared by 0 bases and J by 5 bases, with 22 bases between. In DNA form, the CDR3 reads TGTGCCAGCAGTGAAGCTAATCTTCGGTACAGGGGAGGGGAGACCCAGTACTTC. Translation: CASSEANLRYRGGETQYF.

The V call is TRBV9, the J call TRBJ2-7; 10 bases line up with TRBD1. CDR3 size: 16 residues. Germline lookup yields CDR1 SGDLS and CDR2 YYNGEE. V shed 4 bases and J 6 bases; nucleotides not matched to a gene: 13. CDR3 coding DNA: TGTGCCAGCAGCTTGGGGATTTGGGACAGGGGAAGCGAGCAGTACTTC. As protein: CASSLGIWDRGSEQYF.

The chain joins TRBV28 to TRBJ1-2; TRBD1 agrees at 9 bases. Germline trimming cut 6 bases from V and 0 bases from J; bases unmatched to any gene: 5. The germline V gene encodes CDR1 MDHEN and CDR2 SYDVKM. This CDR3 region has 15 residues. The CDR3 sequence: CASRKTGGTNYGYTF. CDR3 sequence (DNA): TGTGCCAGCAGGAAGACAGGGGGTACTAACTATGGCTACACCTTC.

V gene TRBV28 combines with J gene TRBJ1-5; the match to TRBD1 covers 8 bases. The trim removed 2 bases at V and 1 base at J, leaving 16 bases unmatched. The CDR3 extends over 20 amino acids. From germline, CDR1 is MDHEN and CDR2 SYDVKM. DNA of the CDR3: TGTGCCAGCAGTTTAACCCAGGACAGGGTTCGCTCGAAGAGCAATCAGCCCCAGCATTTT. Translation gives CASSLTQDRVRSKSNQPQHF. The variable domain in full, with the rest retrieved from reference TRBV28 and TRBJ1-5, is DVKVTQSSRYLVKRTGEKVFLECVQDMDHENMFWYRQDPGLGLRLIYFSYDVKMKEKGDIPEGYSVSREKKERFSLILESASTNQTSMYLCASSLTQDRVRSKSNQPQHFGDGTRLSIL.

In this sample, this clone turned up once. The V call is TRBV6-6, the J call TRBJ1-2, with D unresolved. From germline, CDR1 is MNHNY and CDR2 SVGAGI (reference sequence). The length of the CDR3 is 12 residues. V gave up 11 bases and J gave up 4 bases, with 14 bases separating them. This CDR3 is CAADGSGYGYTF. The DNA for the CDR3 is TGTGCCGCCGACGGCTCAGGCTATGGCTACACCTTC.

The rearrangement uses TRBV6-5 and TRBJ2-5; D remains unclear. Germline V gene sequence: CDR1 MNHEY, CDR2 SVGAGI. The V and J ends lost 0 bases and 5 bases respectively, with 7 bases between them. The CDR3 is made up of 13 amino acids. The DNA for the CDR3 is TGTGCCAGCAGTTACTCCAGCTTGGAGACCCAGTACTTC. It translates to CASSYSSLETQYF.

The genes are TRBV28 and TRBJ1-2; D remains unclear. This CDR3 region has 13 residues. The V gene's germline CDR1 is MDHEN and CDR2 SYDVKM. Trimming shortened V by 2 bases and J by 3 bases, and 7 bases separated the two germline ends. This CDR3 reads CASSLNGYYGYTF. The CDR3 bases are TGTGCCAGCAGTTTAAACGGATACTATGGCTACACCTTC.

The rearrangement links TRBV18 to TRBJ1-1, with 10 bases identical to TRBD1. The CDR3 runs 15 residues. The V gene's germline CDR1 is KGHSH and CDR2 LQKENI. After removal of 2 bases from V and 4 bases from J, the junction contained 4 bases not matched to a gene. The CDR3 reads CASSPTGTGATEAFF. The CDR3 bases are TGTGCCAGCTCACCAACGGGGACAGGGGCCACTGAAGCTTTCTTT.

In DNA form, the CDR3 reads TGCGCCAGCAGCCGGCGTCGCGGGGGCCTAATGAACACTGAAGCTTTCTTT. This codes for CASSRRRGGLMNTEAFF. The genes are TRBV5-1 and TRBJ1-1, with D possibly being TRBD1 (6 bases). This CDR3 region has 17 residues. Germline CDR1 is SGHRS and CDR2 is YFSETQ. Trimming left V 4 bases short and J 0 bases short, with 19 bases between. The full variable domain, with the rest looked up from reference TRBV5-1 and TRBJ1-1, is KAGVTQTPRYLIKTRGQQVTLSCSPISGHRSVSWYQQTPGQGLQFLFEYFSETQRNKGNFPGRFSGRQFSNSRSEMNVSTLELGDSALYLCASSRRRGGLMNTEAFFGQGTRLTVV.

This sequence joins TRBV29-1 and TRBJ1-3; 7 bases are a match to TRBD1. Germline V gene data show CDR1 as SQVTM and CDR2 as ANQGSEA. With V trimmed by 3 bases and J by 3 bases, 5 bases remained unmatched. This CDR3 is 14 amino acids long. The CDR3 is CSVEEGAIGNTIYF. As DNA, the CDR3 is TGCAGCGTTGAGGAGGGGGCCATTGGAAACACCATATATTTT.

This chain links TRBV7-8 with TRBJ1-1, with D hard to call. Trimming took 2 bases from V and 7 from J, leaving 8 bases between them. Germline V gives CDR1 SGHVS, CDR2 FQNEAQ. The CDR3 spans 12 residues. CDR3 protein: CASSLSVGEAFF. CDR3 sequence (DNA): TGTGCCAGCAGCTTAAGTGTTGGTGAAGCTTTCTTT. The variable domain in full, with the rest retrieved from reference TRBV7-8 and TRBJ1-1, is GAGVSQSPRYKVAKRGQDVALRCDPISGHVSLFWYQQALGQGPEFLTYFQNEAQLDKSGLPSDRFFAERPEGSVSTLKIQRTQQEDSAVYLCASSLSVGEAFFGQGTRLTVV.

The CDR3 here is CASSSGGSGNYEQYF. The CDR3 bases are TGCGCCAGCAGCTCGGGGGGTAGCGGAAACTACGAGCAGTACTTC. The genes are TRBV5-1 and TRBJ2-7, with 7 bases matching TRBD2. The CDR3 contains 15 residues. V lost 3 bases and J lost 3; bases outside the gene matches: 9. In germline, CDR1 is SGHRS, CDR2 YFSETQ.

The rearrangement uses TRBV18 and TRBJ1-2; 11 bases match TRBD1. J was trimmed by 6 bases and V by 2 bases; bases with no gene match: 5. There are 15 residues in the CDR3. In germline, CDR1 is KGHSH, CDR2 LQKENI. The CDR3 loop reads CASSPGTGGRNGYTF. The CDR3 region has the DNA TGTGCCAGCTCACCAGGGACAGGGGGTAGAAATGGCTACACCTTC.

CDR3 nucleotides: TGTGCCAGCAGTGACCCGGACAGGGGGGAACGGCCCCAGCATTTT. Translation gives CASSDPDRGERPQHF. The V gene is TRBV2, the J gene TRBJ1-5; 10 bases map to TRBD1. The CDR3 spans 15 residues. Trimming took 3 bases from V and 9 from J; bases not matched to a gene: 8. Germline CDR1 reads SNHLY; CDR2 reads FYNNEI.